This T cell receptor beta chain was sequenced for a study of post-analysis software for immune sequencing data. The wider study: Both relapsing-remitting and secondary progressive multiple sclerosis featured among the disease courses, as did progressive-relapsing multiple sclerosis.

V trimming: 5 bases; J trimming: 4 bases; junction bases outside the gene matches: 3. CDR1 is DFQATT and CDR2 is SNEGSKA in the germline V gene (reference sequence). This CDR3 is 13 amino acids long. In regard to this clonotype: What it recognizes is unknown.

cDNA libraries for TCR beta contained unique molecular identifiers. The authors obtained approximately 540,000 cDNA molecules from roughly 1 to 10 million T cells. TCRdb used MiXCR to reprocess the PCR reads, holding one entry per CDR3 protein. The table shows roughly 800,000 distinct CDR3 sequences, with 53% occurring only once. Overall study findings and caveats: Samples made in the same batch grouped tightly together by F measure. TRBV5-6, TRBV5-1 and TRBV20-1 were among 4 or 5 TRBV segments more frequent in patients than controls. Patients with multiple sclerosis recorded significantly lower normalized Chao1 diversity than controls, the study found.

The chain joins TRBV20-1 to TRBJ1-1; TRBD1 matches 11 bases. This receptor was taken from a girl between 10 and 17 years old with multiple sclerosis. The sequenced material came from blood. The CDR3 is CSAGQGASTEAFF. In nucleotides, the CDR3 is TGCAGTGCTGGACAGGGGGCGAGCACTGAAGCTTTCTTT.